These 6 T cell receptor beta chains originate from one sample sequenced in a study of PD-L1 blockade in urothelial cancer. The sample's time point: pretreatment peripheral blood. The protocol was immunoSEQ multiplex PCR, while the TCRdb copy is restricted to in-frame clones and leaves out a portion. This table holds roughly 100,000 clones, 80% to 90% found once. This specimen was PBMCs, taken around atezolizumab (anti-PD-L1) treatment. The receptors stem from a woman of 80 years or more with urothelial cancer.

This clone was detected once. The CDR3 sequence: CASSLGGQTEQYF. CDR3 DNA sequence: TGTGCCAGCAGCTTAGGGGGACAGACCGAGCAGTACTTC. This sequence joins TRBV5-4 and TRBJ2-7, with TRBD1 matching over 7 bases. The V and J ends lost 2 bases and 6 bases, in that order; junction bases with no gene match: 5. The CDR3 covers 13 residues. The germline V gene has CDR1 SGHNT and CDR2 YYREEE (reference sequence).

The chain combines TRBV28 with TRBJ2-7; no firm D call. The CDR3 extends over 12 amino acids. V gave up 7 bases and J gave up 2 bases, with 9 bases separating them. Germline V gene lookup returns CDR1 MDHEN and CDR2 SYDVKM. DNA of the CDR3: TGTGCCAGCATCCAGAACCCCTACGAGCAGTACTTC. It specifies CASIQNPYEQYF.

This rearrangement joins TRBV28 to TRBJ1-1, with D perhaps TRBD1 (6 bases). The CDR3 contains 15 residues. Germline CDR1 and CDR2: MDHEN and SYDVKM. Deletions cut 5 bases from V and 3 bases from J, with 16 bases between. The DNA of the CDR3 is TGTGCCAGCAGTCCGGGGGGCCTTGTTGACACTGAAGCTTTCTTT. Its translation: CASSPGGLVDTEAFF.

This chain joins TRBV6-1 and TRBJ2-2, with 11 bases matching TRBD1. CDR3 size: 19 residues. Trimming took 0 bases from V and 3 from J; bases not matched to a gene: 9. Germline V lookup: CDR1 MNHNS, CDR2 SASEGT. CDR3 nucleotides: TGTGCCAGCAGTGAAGCGCGAGGACAGGGGGCGCGCTACACCGGGGAGCTGTTTTTT. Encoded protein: CASSEARGQGARYTGELFF.

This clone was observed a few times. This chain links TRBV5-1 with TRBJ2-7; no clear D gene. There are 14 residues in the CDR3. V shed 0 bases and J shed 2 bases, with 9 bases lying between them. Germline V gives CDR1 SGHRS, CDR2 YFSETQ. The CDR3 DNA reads TGCGCCAGCAGCTTGGCCGACGGAGCCTACGAGCAGTACTTC. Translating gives CASSLADGAYEQYF.

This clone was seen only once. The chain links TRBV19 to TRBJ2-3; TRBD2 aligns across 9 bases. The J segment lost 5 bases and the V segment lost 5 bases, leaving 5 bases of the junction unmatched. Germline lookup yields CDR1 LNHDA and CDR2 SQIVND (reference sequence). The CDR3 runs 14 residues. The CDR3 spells CASSLGLARDTQYF. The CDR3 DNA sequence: TGTGCCAGTAGTCTCGGACTAGCGAGAGATACGCAGTATTTT.